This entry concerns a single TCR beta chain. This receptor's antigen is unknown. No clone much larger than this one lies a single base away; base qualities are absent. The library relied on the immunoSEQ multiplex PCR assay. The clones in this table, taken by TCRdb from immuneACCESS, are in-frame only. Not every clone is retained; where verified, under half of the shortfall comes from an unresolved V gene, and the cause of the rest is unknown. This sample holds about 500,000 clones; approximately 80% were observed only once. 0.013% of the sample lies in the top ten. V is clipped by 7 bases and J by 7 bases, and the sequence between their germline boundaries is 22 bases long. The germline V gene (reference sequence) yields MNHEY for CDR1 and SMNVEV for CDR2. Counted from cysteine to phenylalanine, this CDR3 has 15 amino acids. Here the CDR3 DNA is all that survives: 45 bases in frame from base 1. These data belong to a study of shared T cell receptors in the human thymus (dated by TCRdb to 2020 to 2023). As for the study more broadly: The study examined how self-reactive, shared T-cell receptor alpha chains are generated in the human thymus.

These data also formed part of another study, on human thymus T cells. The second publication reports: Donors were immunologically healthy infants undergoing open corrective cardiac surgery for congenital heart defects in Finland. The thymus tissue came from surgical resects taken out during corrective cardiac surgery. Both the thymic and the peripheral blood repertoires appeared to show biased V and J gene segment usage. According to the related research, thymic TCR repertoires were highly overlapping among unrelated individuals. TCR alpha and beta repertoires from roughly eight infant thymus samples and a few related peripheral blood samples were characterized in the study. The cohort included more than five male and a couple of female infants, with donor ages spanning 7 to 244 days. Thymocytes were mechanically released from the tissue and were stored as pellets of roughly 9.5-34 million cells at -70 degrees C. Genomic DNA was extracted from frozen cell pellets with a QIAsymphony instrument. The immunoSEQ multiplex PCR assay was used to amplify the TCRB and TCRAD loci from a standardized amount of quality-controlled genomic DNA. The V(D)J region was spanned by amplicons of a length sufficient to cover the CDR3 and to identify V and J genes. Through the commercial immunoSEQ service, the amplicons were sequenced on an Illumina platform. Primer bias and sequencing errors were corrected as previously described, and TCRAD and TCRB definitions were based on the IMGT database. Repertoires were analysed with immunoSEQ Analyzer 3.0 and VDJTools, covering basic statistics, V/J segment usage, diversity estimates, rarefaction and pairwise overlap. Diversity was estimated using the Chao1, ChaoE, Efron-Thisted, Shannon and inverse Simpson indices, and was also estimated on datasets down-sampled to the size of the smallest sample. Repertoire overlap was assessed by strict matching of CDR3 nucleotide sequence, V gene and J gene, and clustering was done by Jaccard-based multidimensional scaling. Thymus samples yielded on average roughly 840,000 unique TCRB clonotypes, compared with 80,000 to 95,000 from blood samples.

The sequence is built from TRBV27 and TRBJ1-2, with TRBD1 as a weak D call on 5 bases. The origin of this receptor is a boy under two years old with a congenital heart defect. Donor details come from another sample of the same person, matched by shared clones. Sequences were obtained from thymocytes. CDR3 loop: CASTPSGGAYGGYTF. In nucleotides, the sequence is TGTGCCAGCACTCCGTCTGGCGGGGCTTATGGTGGCTACACCTTC.